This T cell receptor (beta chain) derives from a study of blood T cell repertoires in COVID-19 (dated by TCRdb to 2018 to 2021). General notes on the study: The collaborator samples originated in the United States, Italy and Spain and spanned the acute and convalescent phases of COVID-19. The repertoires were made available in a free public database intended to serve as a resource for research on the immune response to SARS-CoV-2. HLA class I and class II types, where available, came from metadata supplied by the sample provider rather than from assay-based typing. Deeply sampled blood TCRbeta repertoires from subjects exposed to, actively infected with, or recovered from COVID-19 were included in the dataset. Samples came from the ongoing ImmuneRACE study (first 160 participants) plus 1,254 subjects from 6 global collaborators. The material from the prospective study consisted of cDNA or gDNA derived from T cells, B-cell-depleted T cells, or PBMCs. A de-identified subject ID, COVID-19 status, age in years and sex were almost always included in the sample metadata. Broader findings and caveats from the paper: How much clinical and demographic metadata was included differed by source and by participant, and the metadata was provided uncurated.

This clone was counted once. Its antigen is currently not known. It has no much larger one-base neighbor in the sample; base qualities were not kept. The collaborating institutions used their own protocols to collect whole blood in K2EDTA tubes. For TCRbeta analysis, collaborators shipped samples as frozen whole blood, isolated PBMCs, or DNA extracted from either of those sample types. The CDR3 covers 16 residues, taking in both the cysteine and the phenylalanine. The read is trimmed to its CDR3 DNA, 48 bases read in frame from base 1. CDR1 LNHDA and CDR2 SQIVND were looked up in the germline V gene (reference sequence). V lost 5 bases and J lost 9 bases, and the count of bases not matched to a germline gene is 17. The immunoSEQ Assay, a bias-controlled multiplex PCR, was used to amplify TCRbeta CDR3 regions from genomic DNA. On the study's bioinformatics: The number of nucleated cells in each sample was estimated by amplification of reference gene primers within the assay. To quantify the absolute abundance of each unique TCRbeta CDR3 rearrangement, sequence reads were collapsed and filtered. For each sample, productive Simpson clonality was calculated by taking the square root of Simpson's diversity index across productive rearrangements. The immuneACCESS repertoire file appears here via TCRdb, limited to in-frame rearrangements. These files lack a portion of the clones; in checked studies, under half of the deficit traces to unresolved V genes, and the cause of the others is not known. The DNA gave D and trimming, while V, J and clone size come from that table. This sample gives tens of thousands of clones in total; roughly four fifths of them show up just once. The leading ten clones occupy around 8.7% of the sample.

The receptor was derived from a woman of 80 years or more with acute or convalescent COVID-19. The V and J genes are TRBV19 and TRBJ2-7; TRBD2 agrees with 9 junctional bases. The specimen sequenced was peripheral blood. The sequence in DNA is TGTGCCAGTAGTTCTCCCTGGGCTAGCGGGGACTTGGTGCAGTACTTC. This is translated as CASSSPWASGDLVQYF.